This TCR beta chain originates from a study of CD8 T cells in ankylosing spondylitis. Study results and caveats: With a CD8+ phenotype, disease-linked clones were relatively rare in peripheral blood. Reportedly, matched ankylosing spondylitis synovial fluid was significantly enriched for disease-linked clones. What seemed typical of ankylosing spondylitis blood was a TCR beta motif built from roughly eight highly homologous variants. Before this, some motif variants had been reported in reactive arthritis synovial fluid and blood.

From germline, CDR1 is KGHSH and CDR2 LQKENI. V lost 4 bases and J lost 1, with 11 bases in between. The CDR3 loop spans 15 amino acids. This clonotype was seen repeatedly, ten times or more. What it binds is not known. Via MiXCR, TCRdb re-called the 5' RACE reads, giving one row per CDR3 protein. The table has roughly 97,000 distinct CDR3 sequences, roughly 8.3% seen once. V gene TRBV18 combines with J gene TRBJ2-1; no clear D gene. The source of this sequence is a male donor with ankylosing spondylitis or in good health (not recorded which). The source material was blood, either unsorted or a sorted T cell fraction (not recorded which). The CDR3 here is CASSLRVGSYNEQFF. CDR3 nucleotides: TGTGCCAGCTCACTTAGGGTGGGGTCCTACAATGAGCAGTTCTTC.